The present T cell receptor beta chain was sequenced within a study of immune cell composition in non-small cell lung cancer. Clones were sequenced by immunoSEQ multiplex PCR, and TCRdb holds only the in-frame ones, with some missing. This sample yields 10,000 or so clones, of which about 80% are seen a single time; approximately 9.4% belongs to the top ten. The CDR3 length is 16 residues. From germline, CDR1 is SGHAT and CDR2 FQNNGV. J gave up 6 bases and V 5 bases, and 7 bases lay outside the gene matches. This rearrangement joins TRBV11-2 to TRBJ2-1, with 13 nucleotides matching TRBD2. The receptor comes from a human donor with non-small cell lung cancer. Sequencing used lung tumor tissue. CDR3 sequence: CASSRTSGGGGNEQFF. CDR3 in DNA: TGTGCCAGCAGCCGAACTAGCGGGGGGGGCGGCAATGAGCAGTTCTTC.